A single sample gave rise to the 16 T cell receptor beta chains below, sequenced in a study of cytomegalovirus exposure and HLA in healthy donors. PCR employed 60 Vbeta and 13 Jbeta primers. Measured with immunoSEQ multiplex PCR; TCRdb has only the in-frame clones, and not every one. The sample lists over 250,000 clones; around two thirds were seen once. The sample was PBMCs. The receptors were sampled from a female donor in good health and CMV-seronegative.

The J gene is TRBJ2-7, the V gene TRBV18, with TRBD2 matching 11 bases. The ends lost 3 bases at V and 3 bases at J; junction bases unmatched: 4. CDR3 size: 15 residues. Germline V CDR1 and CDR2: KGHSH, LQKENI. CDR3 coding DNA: TGTGCCAGCTCACCCCGGACTAGCGGGCTCTACGAGCAGTACTTC. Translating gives CASSPRTSGLYEQYF.

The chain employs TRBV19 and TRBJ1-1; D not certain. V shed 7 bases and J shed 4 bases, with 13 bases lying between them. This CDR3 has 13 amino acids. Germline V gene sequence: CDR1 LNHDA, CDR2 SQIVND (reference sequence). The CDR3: CASMWTAGTEAFF. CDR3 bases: TGTGCCAGTATGTGGACGGCGGGCACTGAAGCTTTCTTT.

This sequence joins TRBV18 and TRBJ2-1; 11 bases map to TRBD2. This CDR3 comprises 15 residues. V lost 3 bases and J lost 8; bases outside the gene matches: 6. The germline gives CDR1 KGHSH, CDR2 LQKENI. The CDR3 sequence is CASSPIAGGAHEQFF. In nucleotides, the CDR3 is TGTGCCAGCTCACCCATAGCGGGAGGGGCGCATGAGCAGTTCTTC.

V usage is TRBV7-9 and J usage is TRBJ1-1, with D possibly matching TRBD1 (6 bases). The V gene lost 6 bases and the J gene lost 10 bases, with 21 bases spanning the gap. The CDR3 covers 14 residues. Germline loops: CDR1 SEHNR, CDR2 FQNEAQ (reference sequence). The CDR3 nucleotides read TGTGCCAGCAGTTCCGGACAGCCTCGCTCTGTAGCTTTCTTT. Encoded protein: CASSSGQPRSVAFF.

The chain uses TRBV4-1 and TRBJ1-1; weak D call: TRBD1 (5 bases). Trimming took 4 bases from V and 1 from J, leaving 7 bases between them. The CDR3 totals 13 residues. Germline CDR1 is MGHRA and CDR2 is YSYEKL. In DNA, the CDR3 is TGCGCCAGCAGCCCTGGACAGAACACTGAAGCTTTCTTT. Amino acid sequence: CASSPGQNTEAFF.

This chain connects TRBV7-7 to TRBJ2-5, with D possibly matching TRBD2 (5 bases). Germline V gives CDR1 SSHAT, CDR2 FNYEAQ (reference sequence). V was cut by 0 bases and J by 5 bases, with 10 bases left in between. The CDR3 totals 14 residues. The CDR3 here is CASSLASTGETQYF. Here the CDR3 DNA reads TGTGCCAGCAGCTTAGCCTCGACGGGGGAGACCCAGTACTTC.

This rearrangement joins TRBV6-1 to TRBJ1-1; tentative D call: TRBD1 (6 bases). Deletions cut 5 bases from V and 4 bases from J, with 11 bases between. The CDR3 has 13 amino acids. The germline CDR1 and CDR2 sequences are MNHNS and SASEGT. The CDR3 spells CASSTGFGTEAFF. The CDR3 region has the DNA TGTGCCAGCAGTACAGGGTTCGGCACTGAAGCTTTCTTT.

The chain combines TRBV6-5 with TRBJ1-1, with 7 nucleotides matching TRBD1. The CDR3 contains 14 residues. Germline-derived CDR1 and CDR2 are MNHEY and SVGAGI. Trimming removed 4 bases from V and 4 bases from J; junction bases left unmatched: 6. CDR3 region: CASSSGQPSTEAFF. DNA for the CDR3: TGTGCCAGCAGTTCGGGACAGCCGAGCACTGAAGCTTTCTTT.

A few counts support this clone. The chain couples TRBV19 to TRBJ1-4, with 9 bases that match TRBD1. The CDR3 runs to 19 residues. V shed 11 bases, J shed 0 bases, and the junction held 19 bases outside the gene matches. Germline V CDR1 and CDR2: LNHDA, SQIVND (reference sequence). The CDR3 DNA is TGTGCCCCCCCTATGCCCGACAGGGGGATGAGCCCAACTAATGAAAAACTGTTTTTT. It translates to CAPPMPDRGMSPTNEKLFF.

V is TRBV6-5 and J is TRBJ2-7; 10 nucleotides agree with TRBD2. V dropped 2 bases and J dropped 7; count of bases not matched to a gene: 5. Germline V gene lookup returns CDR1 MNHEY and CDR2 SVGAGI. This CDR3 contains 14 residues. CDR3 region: CASSYLAGAKEQYF. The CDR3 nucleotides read TGTGCCAGCAGTTACCTAGCGGGAGCGAAGGAGCAGTACTTC.

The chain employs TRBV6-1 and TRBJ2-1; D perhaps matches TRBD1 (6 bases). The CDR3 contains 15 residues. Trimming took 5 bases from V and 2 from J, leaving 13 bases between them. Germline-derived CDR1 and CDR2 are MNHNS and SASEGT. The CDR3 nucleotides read TGTGCCAGCAGTAGTTGGACAGAAGCCTACAATGAGCAGTTCTTC. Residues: CASSSWTEAYNEQFF.

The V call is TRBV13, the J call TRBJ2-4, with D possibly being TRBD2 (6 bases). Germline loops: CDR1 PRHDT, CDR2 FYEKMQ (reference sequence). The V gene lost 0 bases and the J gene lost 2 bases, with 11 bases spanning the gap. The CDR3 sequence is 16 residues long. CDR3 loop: CASSLGFGGTKNIQYF. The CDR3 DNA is TGTGCCAGCAGCTTAGGATTTGGCGGGACCAAAAACATTCAGTACTTC.

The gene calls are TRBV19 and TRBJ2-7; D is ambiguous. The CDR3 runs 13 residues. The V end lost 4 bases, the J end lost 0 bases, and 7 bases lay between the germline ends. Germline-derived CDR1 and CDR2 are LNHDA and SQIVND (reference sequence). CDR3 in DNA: TGTGCCAGTAGTAGAGTTCCCTCCTACGAGCAGTACTTC. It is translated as CASSRVPSYEQYF.

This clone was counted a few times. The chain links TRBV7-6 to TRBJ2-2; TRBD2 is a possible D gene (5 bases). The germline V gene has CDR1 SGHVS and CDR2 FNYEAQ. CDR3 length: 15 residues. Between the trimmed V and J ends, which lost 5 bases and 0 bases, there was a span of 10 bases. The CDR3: CASSQAEANTGELFF. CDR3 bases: TGTGCCAGCAGCCAAGCGGAGGCGAACACCGGGGAGCTGTTTTTT. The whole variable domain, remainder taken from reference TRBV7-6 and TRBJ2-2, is GAGVSQSPRYKVTKRGQDVALRCDPISGHVSLYWYRQALGQGPEFLTYFNYEAQQDKSGLPNDRFSAERPEGSISTLTIQRTEQRDSAMYRCASSQAEANTGELFFGEGSRLTVL.

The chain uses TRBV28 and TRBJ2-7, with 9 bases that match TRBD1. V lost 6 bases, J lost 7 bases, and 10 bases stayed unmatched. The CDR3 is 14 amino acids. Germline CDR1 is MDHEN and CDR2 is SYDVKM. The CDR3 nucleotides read TGTGCCAGCAGCAAGGACAGGGGATGGTTTGAGCAGTACTTC. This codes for CASSKDRGWFEQYF.

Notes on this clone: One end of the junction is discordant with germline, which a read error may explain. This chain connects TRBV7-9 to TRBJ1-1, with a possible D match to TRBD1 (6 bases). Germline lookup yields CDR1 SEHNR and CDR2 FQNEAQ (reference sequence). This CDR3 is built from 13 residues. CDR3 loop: CSSSFRQDTEAFF. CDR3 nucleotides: TGTTCCAGCAGCTTTCGACAGGACACTGAAGCTTTCTTT.